The rows below give T cell receptor beta chains drawn from one sample of a study of cytomegalovirus exposure and HLA in healthy donors. Here immunoSEQ multiplex PCR was the method, and the copy in TCRdb shows in-frame clones only, minus some. The sample consists of hundreds of thousands of clones, around 80% of them appearing once. What was sequenced was PBMCs. The source of these receptors is a man aged 35-49 years in good health and CMV-seronegative. Each CDR3 is given with its conserved first and last residue.

v_gene	j_gene	CDR3aa
TRBV6-1	TRBJ1-6	CASSDLDWLGSPLHF
TRBV25-1	TRBJ2-2	CASSESTRANTGELFF
TRBV14	TRBJ1-1	CASSQQTGVGAFF
TRBV7-6	TRBJ2-3	CASSLAPTSGEIRDTQYF
TRBV6-6	TRBJ1-2	CASSPGTGGYGYTF
TRBV28	TRBJ1-5	CASREGGQPQHF
TRBV21-1	TRBJ2-7	CASSKTTYEQYF
TRBV4-3	TRBJ2-3	CASSQGRRGGASTDTQYF
TRBV10-3	TRBJ1-1	CAISGTVFFF
TRBV11-3	TRBJ2-2	CASSLGGTGSNTGELFF
TRBV9	TRBJ1-1	CASSVAGGSGTEAFF
TRBV4-1	TRBJ2-5	CASSQGPGLQETQYF
TRBV19	TRBJ2-7	CASSITDRDYEQYF
TRBV10-3	TRBJ2-5	CAAARTGGVGETQYF
TRBV28	TRBJ2-7	CASSPVETGGAEQYF
TRBV4-2	TRBJ1-2	CASSQRSGEETYGYTF
TRBV19	TRBJ2-5	CASSIGYGLIQETQYF
TRBV5-1	TRBJ2-5	CASSQSDRGQETQYF
TRBV5-4	TRBJ2-5	CASSKAGTESQETQYF
TRBV11-2	TRBJ1-1	CASTPFVQSEAFF
TRBV12-5	TRBJ1-1	CASGLSMNTEAFF
TRBV7-9	TRBJ2-2	CASSLSGTTINTGELFF
TRBV2	TRBJ1-1	CASTRQANTEAFF
TRBV11-1	TRBJ2-7	CASSLESGRSYEQYF
TRBV18	TRBJ2-1	CASSHRLAGYNEQFF
TRBV11-2	TRBJ2-1	CASSPLIAGSYNEQFF
TRBV7-2	TRBJ1-5	CASSLGREQPQHF
TRBV9	TRBJ2-3	CASSGSSRGSTDTQYF
TRBV7-2	TRBJ2-1	CASSLARAGRSWGEQFF
TRBV27	TRBJ2-1	CASSSDWGQFF
TRBV7-9	TRBJ1-1	CAGQGSTEAFF
TRBV7-8	TRBJ2-7	CASSSGQWLHEQYF
TRBV9	TRBJ1-5	CASSEGGDSQPQHF
TRBV30	TRBJ2-1	CAWSRGNGLAGDFGYNEQFF
TRBV7-9	TRBJ1-1	CASSSAGRLTEAFF
TRBV27	TRBJ2-5	CASSLNLRETQYF
TRBV5-6	TRBJ2-7	CASSRKRESSYEQYF
TRBV19	TRBJ2-7	CASSIGAGMYEQYF
TRBV30	TRBJ2-3	CAWSENTDTQYF
TRBV4-3	TRBJ2-5	CASSQGPGGGETQYF
TRBV5-1	TRBJ2-3	CASSAGSSTDTQYF
TRBV28	TRBJ2-7	CASSSLAGGLHEQYF
TRBV14	TRBJ2-6	CASSQGPPLYGANVLTF
TRBV18	TRBJ1-4	CASSPKAGANEKLFF
TRBV4-1	TRBJ1-3	CASSQGYGVDTIYF
TRBV27	TRBJ1-4	CASSGVQPWGEKLFF
TRBV2	TRBJ1-1	CASRVGRGRLGPEAFF
TRBV4-2	TRBJ1-5	CASSQLRAGTGIEQPQHF
TRBV18	TRBJ2-6	CASSPAGGDFGANVLTF
TRBV27	TRBJ2-7	CASSLAGLPSEQYF
TRBV5-1	TRBJ1-1	CASSLGGSDTEAFF
TRBV5-4	TRBJ2-7	CASSLRGQVYEQYF
TRBV28	TRBJ1-2	CASSSFTNYGYTF
TRBV29-1	TRBJ2-3	CSGPEWGTDTQYF
TRBV5-5	TRBJ2-7	CASSFSEYEQYF